What follows is one T cell receptor beta chain and its context. Its target is unknown. In each case, RNA was isolated and then reverse transcribed into cDNA as the sequencing template. Here immunoSEQ multiplex PCR was the method, and the copy in TCRdb shows in-frame clones only, minus some. The data hold almost 250,000 clones, with 67% observed a single time. The source of the sample is a study of CD8+ T cells in alopecia areata. Across the study: Administration of oral tofacitinib to treated patients was at 5 to 10 mg twice daily. Tofacitinib dosing lasted 6 to 18 months, which was then followed by 6 months off drug.

Specimens obtained from alopecia areata patients comprised lesional scalp punch biopsies and peripheral blood. Germline V gene sequence: CDR1 MNHEY, CDR2 SMNVEV (reference sequence). Trimming pared 0 bases from V and 4 bases from J, leaving 6 bases between. CDR3 size: 13 residues. General study results and limits: Relative to normal scalp, lesional scalp, especially alopecia totalis/universalis, showed higher clonality.

The chain has TRBV27 and TRBJ1-2; no definite D call. The sample in question was CD4+ T cells sorted from blood, obtained at week 0. This receptor was obtained from a human donor with alopecia areata. The CDR3 sequence is CASSLSHSYGYTF. In nucleotides, the CDR3 is TGTGCCAGCAGTTTATCACACTCCTATGGCTACACCTTC.